The 18 T cell receptor beta chains listed next were all sequenced from one sample in a study of shared T cell receptors in the human thymus. The method was immunoSEQ multiplex PCR; TCRdb's version includes in-frame clones alone and lacks a portion of them. The table shows about 610,000 clones, with approximately 90% occurring only once. The same data also contributed to another study, on human thymus T cells.

Material: thymocytes. All receptors derive from a boy under two years old with a congenital heart defect.

V gene TRBV28 combines with J gene TRBJ2-1; perhaps TRBD2 as D (6 bases). The V gene lost 6 bases and the J gene lost 5 bases, with 14 bases spanning the gap. This CDR3 region has 14 residues. Germline V lookup: CDR1 MDHEN, CDR2 SYDVKM. CDR3 protein: CASSPLRDHNEQFF. The CDR3 DNA sequence: TGTGCCAGCAGCCCCCTGCGGGACCACAATGAGCAGTTCTTC.

This chain uses TRBV30 with TRBJ2-5; 10 bases line up with TRBD2. The DNA matches TRBJ2-7 better at its end, which makes the J call doubtful. Germline CDR1 and CDR2: GTSNPN and SVGIG (reference sequence). This CDR3 region has 17 residues. This CDR3 reads CAWSAPGGSGRPYEQYF. The CDR3 region has the DNA TGTGCCTGGAGTGCGCCGGGGGGTAGCGGGAGGCCCTACGAGCAGTACTTC.

The chain employs TRBV14 and TRBJ2-1, with 14 positions matching TRBD2. Germline V gives CDR1 SGHDN, CDR2 FVKESK. The CDR3 sequence is 18 residues long. V gave up 1 base and J gave up 4 bases; unmatched junction bases: 6. CDR3 DNA: TGTGCCAGCAGCCAAGGACTAGCGGGAGGGTCAGGGTACAATGAGCAGTTCTTC. This encodes CASSQGLAGGSGYNEQFF.

This chain links TRBV2 with TRBJ1-1, with 7 positions matching TRBD1. J lost 5 bases, V lost 3 bases, and 3 bases had no gene match. This CDR3 contains 13 residues. Germline assignment: CDR1 SNHLY and CDR2 FYNNEI. Written as DNA, the CDR3 is TGTGCCAGCAGTGAGTACAGGGGTACTGAAGCTTTCTTT. As protein: CASSEYRGTEAFF.

This clone occurred once. The chain has TRBV9 and TRBJ1-4; TRBD1 agrees at 11 bases. Germline CDR1 is SGDLS and CDR2 is YYNGEE. J gave up 6 bases and V 3 bases, and 4 bases lay outside the gene matches. The CDR3 is made up of 15 amino acids. CDR3 region: CASSARDRGDEKLFF. The CDR3 bases are TGTGCCAGCAGCGCTCGGGACAGGGGGGATGAAAAACTGTTTTTT.

The chain uses TRBV4-3 and TRBJ2-1, with 9 bases lining up with TRBD2. The CDR3 consists of 16 residues. Germline V gives CDR1 LGHNA, CDR2 YSLEER. V lost 2 bases to trimming and J lost 5 bases; unmatched junction nucleotides: 7. CDR3 amino acids: CASSQLWAGGNNEQFF. CDR3 nucleotides: TGCGCCAGCAGCCAACTCTGGGCGGGGGGGAACAATGAGCAGTTCTTC.

This clone was counted once. The chain carries TRBV27 and TRBJ2-7; a possible D gene is TRBD2 (5 bases). The CDR3 extends over 16 amino acids. V lost 6 bases to trimming and J lost 6 bases, with 24 bases between them. Germline CDR1 is MNHEY and CDR2 is SMNVEV (reference sequence). The DNA for the CDR3 is TGTGCCAGCAGAAATCGGACTGCTCCCGTGGGGTCCGAGCAGTACTTC. Translation gives CASRNRTAPVGSEQYF.

V and J are TRBV28 and TRBJ2-7, with a possible D match to TRBD1 (5 bases). This CDR3 contains 14 residues. The V end lost 4 bases, the J end lost 5 bases, and 15 bases lay between the germline ends. Germline V gene sequence: CDR1 MDHEN, CDR2 SYDVKM. CDR3 sequence (DNA): TGTGCCAGCAGTTCACCCGAACGCAGGGACGAGCAGTACTTC. This encodes CASSSPERRDEQYF. Full variable domain (missing parts from reference TRBV28 and TRBJ2-7): DVKVTQSSRYLVKRTGEKVFLECVQDMDHENMFWYRQDPGLGLRLIYFSYDVKMKEKGDIPEGYSVSREKKERFSLILESASTNQTSMYLCASSSPERRDEQYFGPGTRLTVT.

The chain combines TRBV5-6 with TRBJ2-3, with D maybe TRBD1 (6 bases). The germline V and J ends were trimmed by 3 bases and 6 bases, with 17 bases remaining between them. CDR3 size: 15 residues. The germline gives CDR1 SGHDT, CDR2 YYEEEE. CDR3 nucleotide sequence: TGTGCCAGCAGCTCCAGCGGAACCAGGGGCGATACGCAGTATTTT. This encodes CASSSSGTRGDTQYF.

The chain couples TRBV19 to TRBJ2-1; no clear D. This CDR3 comprises 16 residues. Germline values: CDR1 LNHDA, CDR2 SQIVND (reference sequence). V shed 5 bases and J shed 0 bases, with 14 bases lying between them. CDR3 in DNA: TGTGCCAGTAGTCCCCCTACCAGGCCCTCCTACAATGAGCAGTTCTTC. This translates into CASSPPTRPSYNEQFF.

This chain connects TRBV6-5 to TRBJ2-5; the match to TRBD2 covers 12 bases. The V gene's germline CDR1 is MNHEY and CDR2 SVGAGI. V was clipped by 6 bases and J by 2 bases; unmatched bases: 4. The CDR3 loop spans 15 amino acids. CDR3 sequence reads: CASSRLAGAQETQYF. CDR3 nucleotide sequence: TGTGCCAGCAGCCGACTAGCGGGAGCACAAGAGACCCAGTACTTC.

The chain joins TRBV4-3 to TRBJ2-1; 8 bases are a match to TRBD2. Germline loops: CDR1 LGHNA, CDR2 YSLEER. This CDR3 comprises 17 residues. V was pared by 1 base and J by 4 bases, with 9 bases of the junction left unmatched. CDR3 protein: CASSQVGTSGEYNEQFF. The DNA of the CDR3 is TGCGCCAGCAGCCAAGTCGGCACTAGCGGAGAATACAATGAGCAGTTCTTC.

This clone appeared once. This sequence joins TRBV28 and TRBJ2-5, with a tentative D call TRBD2 (5 bases). V shed 5 bases and J shed 13 bases, with 23 bases lying between them. CDR1 is MDHEN and CDR2 is SYDVKM in the germline V gene. The length of the CDR3 is 14 residues. CDR3 bases: TGTGCCAGCAGTATCCGGGCGGGTTCCAATGTGCCGTACTTC. Translated, it gives CASSIRAGSNVPYF.

CDR3 DNA: TGTGCCAGCAGCCCGTACGAGCAGTACTTC. Translating it yields CASSPYEQYF. The rearrangement joins TRBV6-7 to TRBJ2-7; the D is unclear. TRBV6-7 is identified as an open reading frame with a role that is uncertain. The CDR3 length is 10 residues. Trimming cost V 6 bases and J 4 bases, with 4 bases left between them.

The genes are TRBV6-1 and TRBJ2-5; D is undetermined. Germline CDR1 and CDR2: MNHNS and SASEGT. The CDR3 sequence is 14 residues long. V lost 2 bases and J lost 3, with 10 bases in between. CDR3 sequence (DNA): TGTGCCAGCAGTGAAAACCCTGCAGAAGAGACCCAGTACTTC. Encoded protein: CASSENPAEETQYF.

The genes are TRBV30 and TRBJ1-5; the match to TRBD1 covers 9 bases. Germline V gives CDR1 GTSNPN, CDR2 SVGIG (reference sequence). The CDR3 contains 20 residues. The V and J ends lost 1 base and 0 bases, in that order; junction bases with no gene match: 16. The CDR3 protein is CAWSAPGTGYSLYSNQPQHF. The CDR3 DNA is TGTGCCTGGAGTGCCCCCGGGACAGGGTACTCCCTATATAGCAATCAGCCCCAGCATTTT.

This rearrangement joins TRBV10-3 to TRBJ2-7; 7 bases are shared with TRBD2. CDR1 is ENHRY and CDR2 is SYGVKD in the germline V gene. The trim removed 5 bases at V and 1 base at J, leaving 14 bases unmatched. CDR3 length: 17 amino acids. The CDR3 loop is CAISSVRVAGTSYEQYF. The CDR3 region has the DNA TGTGCCATCAGTTCAGTGCGGGTAGCGGGCACTTCCTACGAGCAGTACTTC.

This chain joins TRBV14 and TRBJ2-7, with D perhaps TRBD2 (6 bases). V lost 3 bases to trimming and J lost 5 bases, with 14 bases between them. The length of the CDR3 is 14 residues. Per the germline V gene, CDR1 is SGHDN and CDR2 is FVKESK. CDR3 coding DNA: TGTGCCAGCAGCCATAGGGCTAGCGCCCACGAGCAGTACTTC. Amino acid sequence: CASSHRASAHEQYF.